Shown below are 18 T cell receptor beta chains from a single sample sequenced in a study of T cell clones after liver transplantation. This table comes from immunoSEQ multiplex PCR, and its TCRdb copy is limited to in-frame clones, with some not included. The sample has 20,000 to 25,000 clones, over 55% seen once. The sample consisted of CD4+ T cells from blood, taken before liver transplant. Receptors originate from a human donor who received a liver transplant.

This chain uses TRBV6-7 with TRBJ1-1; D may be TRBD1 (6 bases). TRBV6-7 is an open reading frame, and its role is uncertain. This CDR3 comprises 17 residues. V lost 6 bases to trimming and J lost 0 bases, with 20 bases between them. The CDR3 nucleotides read TGTGCCAGCAGCTCAACAGGGTTTCGGGTCTTGAACACTGAAGCTTTCTTT. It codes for CASSSTGFRVLNTEAFF.

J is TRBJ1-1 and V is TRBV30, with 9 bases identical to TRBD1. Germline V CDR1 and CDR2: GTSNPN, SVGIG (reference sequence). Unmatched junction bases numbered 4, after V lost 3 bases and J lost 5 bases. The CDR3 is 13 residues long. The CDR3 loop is CAWRQGAKTEAFF. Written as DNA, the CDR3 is TGTGCCTGGAGACAGGGGGCGAAAACTGAAGCTTTCTTT.

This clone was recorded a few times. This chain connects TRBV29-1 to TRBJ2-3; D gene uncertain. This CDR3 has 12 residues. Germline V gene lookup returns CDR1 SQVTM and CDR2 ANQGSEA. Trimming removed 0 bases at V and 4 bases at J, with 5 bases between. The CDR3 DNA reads TGCAGCGTTGAAGATCGGGCAGATACGCAGTATTTT. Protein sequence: CSVEDRADTQYF.

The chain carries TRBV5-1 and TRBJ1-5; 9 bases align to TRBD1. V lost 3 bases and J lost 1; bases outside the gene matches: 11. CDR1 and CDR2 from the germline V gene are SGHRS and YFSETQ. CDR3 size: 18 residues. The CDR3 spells CASSSLTGGDESNQPQHF. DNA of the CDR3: TGCGCCAGCAGCTCGCTTACAGGGGGCGATGAAAGCAATCAGCCCCAGCATTTT.

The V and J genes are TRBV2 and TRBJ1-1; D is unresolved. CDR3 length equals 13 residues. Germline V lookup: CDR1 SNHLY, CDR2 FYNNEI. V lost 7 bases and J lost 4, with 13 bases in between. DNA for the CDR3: TGTGCCAGCATTCAGGAGATGGGCACTGAAGCTTTCTTT. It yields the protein CASIQEMGTEAFF.

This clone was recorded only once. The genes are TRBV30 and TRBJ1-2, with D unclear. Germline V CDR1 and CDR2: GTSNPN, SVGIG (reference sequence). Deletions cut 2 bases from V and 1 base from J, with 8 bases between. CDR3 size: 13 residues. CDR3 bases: TGTGCCTGGAGTACGACATTTAACTATGGCTACACCTTC. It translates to CAWSTTFNYGYTF. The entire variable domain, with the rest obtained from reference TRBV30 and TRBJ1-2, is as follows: SQTIHQWPATLVQPVGSPLSLECTVEGTSNPNLYWYRQAAGRGLQLLFYSVGIGQISSEVPQNLSASRPQDRQFILSSKKLLLSDSGFYLCAWSTTFNYGYTFGSGTRLTVV.

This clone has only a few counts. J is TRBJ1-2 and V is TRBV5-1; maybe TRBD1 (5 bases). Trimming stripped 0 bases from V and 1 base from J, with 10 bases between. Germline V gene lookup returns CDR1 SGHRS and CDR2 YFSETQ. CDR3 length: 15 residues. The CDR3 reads CASSLDAGSNYGYTF. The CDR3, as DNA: TGCGCCAGCAGCTTGGATGCAGGGAGTAACTATGGCTACACCTTC.

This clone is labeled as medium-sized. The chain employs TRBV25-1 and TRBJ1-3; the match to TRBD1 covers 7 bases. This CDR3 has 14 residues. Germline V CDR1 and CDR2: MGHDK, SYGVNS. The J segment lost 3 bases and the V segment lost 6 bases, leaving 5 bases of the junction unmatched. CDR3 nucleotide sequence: TGTGCCAGCAGCAGACAGGGCGTTGGAAACACCATATATTTT. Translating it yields CASSRQGVGNTIYF.

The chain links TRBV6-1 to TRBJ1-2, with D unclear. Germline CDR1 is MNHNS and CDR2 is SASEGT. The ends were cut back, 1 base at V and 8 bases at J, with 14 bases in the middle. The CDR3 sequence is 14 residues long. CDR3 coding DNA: TGTGCCAGCAGTGAAGTTGGAGGGCTAGGGGGCTACACCTTC. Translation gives CASSEVGGLGGYTF.

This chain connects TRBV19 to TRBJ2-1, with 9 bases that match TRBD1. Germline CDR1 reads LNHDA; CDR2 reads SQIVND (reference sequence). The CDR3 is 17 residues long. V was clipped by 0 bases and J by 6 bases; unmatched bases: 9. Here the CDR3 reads CASSIEGQGPRSNEQFF. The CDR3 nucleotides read TGTGCCAGTAGTATAGAGGGACAGGGCCCCCGGTCCAATGAGCAGTTCTTC.

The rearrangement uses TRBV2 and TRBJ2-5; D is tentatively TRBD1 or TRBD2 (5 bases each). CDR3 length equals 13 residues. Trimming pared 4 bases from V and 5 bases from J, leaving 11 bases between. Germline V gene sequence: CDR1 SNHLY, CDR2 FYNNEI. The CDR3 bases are TGTGCCAGCAGTGTAGGGGTAGCGGAGACCCAGTACTTC. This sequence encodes CASSVGVAETQYF.

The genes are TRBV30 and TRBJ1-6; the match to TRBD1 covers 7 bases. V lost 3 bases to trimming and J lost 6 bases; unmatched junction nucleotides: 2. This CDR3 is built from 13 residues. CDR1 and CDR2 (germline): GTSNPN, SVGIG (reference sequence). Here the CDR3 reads CAWRGQINSPLHF. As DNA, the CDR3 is TGTGCCTGGAGGGGACAGATTAATTCACCCCTCCACTTT.

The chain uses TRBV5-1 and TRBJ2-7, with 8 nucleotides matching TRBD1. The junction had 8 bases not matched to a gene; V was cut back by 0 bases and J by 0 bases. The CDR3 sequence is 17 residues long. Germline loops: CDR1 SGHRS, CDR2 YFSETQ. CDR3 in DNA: TGCGCCAGCAGCTTGGCCCCGCCCGGGACAGGCTCCTACGAGCAGTACTTC. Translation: CASSLAPPGTGSYEQYF.

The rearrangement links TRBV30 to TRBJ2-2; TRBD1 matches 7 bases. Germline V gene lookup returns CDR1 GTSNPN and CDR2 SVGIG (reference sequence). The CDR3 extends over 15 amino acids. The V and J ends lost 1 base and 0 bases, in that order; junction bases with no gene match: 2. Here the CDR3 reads CAWSGGQANTGELFF. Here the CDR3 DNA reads TGTGCCTGGAGTGGCGGACAGGCGAACACCGGGGAGCTGTTTTTT.

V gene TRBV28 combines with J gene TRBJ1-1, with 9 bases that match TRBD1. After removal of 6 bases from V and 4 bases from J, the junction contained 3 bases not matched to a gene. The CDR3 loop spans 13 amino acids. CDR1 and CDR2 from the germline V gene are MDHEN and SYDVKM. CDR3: CASSPTGGTEAFF. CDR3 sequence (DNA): TGTGCCAGCAGCCCGACAGGGGGCACTGAAGCTTTCTTT.

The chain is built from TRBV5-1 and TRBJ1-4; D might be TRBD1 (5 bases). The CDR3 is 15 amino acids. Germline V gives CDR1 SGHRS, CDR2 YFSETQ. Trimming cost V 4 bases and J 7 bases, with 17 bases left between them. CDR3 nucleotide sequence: TGCGCCAGCAGCGTGGGACTGATGCAGGGTGAAAAACTGTTTTTT. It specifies CASSVGLMQGEKLFF.

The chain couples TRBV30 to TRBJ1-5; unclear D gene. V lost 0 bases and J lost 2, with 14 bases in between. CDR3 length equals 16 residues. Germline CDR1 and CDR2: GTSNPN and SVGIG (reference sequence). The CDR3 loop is CAWSVESTFGNQPQHF. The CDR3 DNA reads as TGTGCCTGGAGTGTCGAGTCCACCTTCGGCAATCAGCCCCAGCATTTT. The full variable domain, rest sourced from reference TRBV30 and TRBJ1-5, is SQTIHQWPATLVQPVGSPLSLECTVEGTSNPNLYWYRQAAGRGLQLLFYSVGIGQISSEVPQNLSASRPQDRQFILSSKKLLLSDSGFYLCAWSVESTFGNQPQHFGDGTRLSIL.

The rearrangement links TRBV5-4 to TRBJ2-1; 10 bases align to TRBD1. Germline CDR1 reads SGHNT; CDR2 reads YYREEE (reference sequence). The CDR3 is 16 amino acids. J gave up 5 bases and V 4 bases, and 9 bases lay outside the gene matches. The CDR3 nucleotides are TGTGCCAGCAGCCCCTCCCTCGGGACAGGGGACAATGAGCAGTTCTTC. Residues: CASSPSLGTGDNEQFF.